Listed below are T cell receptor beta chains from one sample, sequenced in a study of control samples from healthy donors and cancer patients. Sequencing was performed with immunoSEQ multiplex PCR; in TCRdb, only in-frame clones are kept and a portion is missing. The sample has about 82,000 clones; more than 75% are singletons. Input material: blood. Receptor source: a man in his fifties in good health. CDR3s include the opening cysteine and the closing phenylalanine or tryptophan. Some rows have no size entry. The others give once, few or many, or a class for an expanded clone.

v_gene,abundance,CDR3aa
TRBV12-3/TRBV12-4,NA,CASSEENYGYTF
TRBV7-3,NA,CASSLGSGIDTEAFF
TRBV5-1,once,CASSLDPGTNTEAFF
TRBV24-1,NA,CATSDPRGRQPQHF
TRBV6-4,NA,CASSDHRGEQFF
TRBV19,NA,CASSEVGGYGYTF
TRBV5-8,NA,CASSTREGNTEAFF
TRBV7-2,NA,CASSLDPSSGELFF
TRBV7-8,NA,CASSSYGTNGYTF
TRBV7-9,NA,CASTLVGRPYEQYF
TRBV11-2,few,CASSLARYEQYF
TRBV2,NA,CASSTRTGQDSPLHF
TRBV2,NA,CASSDEANYGYTF
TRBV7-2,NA,CASSYSNYGYTF
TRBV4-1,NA,CASSQVTWANEKLFF
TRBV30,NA,CAWRVGSYGYTF
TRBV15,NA,CATSRSGGGVNNEQFF
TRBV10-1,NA,CASSVGVGMNTEAFF
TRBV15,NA,CATSRDLGQGRGYTF
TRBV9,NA,CASSETISGNTIYF
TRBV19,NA,CASSSYRGSNEKLFF
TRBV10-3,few,CAIKQGVNYGYTF
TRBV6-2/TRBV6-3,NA,CASSRSHPNQPQHF
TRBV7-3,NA,CASSLIPGDPSTDTQYF
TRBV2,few,CASRGQGGGELFF
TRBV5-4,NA,CASSSGSGGLSTDTQYF
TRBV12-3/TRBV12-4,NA,CASRSGGGTEAFF
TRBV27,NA,CASGKQGMRVPSYNEQFF
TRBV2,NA,CASSSPRGVSYNEQFF
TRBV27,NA,CASSLSVLPSEAFF
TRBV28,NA,CASGGAHYGYTF
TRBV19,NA,CASSIVGGSNYGYTF
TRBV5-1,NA,CASSFSGQGYTF
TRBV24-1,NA,CATSDFLDGHNEQFF
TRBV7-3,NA,CASSSPLAGGRIGELFF
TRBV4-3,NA,CASSQNRGLGNTIYF
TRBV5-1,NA,CASSLDYQSSYEQYF